This T cell receptor beta chain was captured by sequencing in a study of response to subunit inactivated influenza vaccine. General study results and limits: The study's authors posited that every seasonal influenza vaccination enlists few new T cells.

MiXCR, run by TCRdb on the RT-PCR reads, gives a single entry per CDR3 protein. The data hold some 160,000 distinct CDR3 sequences, with 9.5% to 13% observed a single time. The CDR3 covers 16 residues. Losses at the gene ends were 2 bases for V and 4 bases for J; bases not matched to a gene: 9. Germline V gene sequence: CDR1 KGHSH, CDR2 LQKENI. The table lists this clonotype with a few counts. Its antigen is unknown. The sequencing used non-naive T cells sorted from PBMCs, collected roughly 47 days after vaccination. The TCR sequence derives from a man aged 45 to 65 who received an inactivated influenza vaccine. The chain employs TRBV18 and TRBJ2-7, with TRBD2 identical over 9 bases. CDR3 sequence: CASSPGGGASGYEQYF. The CDR3 DNA follows: TGTGCCAGCTCACCAGGCGGGGGGGCCTCTGGTTACGAGCAGTACTTC.